The present entry profiles one T cell receptor (beta chain) with its context. The entry originates in a study of T cell changes during pregnancy in multiple sclerosis. Germline CDR1 is MNHEY and CDR2 is SVGAGI. The CDR3 is made up of 13 amino acids. The germline V and J ends were trimmed by 0 bases and 3 bases, with 6 bases remaining between them. The table came from immunoSEQ multiplex PCR; TCRdb's copy has only in-frame clones and leaves some out. The sample consists of 56,000 or so clones, 85% to 95% of them appearing once. This chain uses TRBV6-5 with TRBJ2-7, with no clear D. This TCR derives from a female donor with multiple sclerosis, enrolled in a pregnancy study. The sequenced sample was CD4+ T cells from peripheral blood mononuclear cells, obtained in the third trimester of pregnancy. CDR3 sequence reads: CASSYSSYYEQYF. In DNA, the CDR3 is TGTGCCAGCAGTTACTCTAGTTACTACGAGCAGTACTTC.